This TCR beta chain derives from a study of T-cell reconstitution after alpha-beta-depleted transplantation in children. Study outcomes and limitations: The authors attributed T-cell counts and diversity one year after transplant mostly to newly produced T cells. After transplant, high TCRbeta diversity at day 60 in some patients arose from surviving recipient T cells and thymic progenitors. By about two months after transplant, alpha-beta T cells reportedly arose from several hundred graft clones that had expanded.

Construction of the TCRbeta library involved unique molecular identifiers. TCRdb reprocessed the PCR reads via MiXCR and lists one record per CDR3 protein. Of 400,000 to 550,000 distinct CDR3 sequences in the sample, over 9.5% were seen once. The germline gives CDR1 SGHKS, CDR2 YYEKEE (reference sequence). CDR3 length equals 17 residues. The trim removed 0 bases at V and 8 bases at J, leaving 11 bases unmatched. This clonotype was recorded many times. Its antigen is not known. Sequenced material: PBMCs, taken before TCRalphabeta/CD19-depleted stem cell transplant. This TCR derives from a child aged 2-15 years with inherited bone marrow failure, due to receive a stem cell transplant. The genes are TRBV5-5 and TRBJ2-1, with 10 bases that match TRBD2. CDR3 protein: CASSLGEREGWPDEQFF. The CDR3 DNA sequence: TGTGCCAGCAGCTTGGGGGAGCGGGAGGGTTGGCCGGATGAGCAGTTCTTC.